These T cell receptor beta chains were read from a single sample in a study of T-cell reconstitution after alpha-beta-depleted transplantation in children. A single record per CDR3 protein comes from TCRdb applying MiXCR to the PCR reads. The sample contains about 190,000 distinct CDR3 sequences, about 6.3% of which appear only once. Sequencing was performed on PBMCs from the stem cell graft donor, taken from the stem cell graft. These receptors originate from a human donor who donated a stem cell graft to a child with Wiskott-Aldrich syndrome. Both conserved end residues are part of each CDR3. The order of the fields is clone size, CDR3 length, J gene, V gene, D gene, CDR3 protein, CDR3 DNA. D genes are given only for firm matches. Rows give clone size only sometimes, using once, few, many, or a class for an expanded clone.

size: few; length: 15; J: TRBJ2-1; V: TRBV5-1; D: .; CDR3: CASSLVQGLYNEQFF; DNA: TGCGCCAGCAGCTTGGTTCAGGGCCTCTACAATGAGCAGTTCTTC
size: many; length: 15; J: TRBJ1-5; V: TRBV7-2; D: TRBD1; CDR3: CASSLLGTGVQPQHF; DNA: TGTGCCAGCAGCTTACTGGGGACAGGGGTACAGCCCCAGCATTTT
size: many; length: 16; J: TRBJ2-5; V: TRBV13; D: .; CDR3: CASSLASAEREETQYF; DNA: TGTGCCAGCAGCTTAGCGTCGGCGGAACGGGAAGAGACCCAGTACTTC
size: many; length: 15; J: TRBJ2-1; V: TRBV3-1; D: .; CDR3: CASSRITGNNNEQFF; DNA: TGTGCCAGCAGCCGGATCACCGGGAACAACAATGAGCAGTTCTTC
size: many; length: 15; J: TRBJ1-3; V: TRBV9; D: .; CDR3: CASSPHSRTGNTIYF; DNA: TGTGCCAGCAGCCCTCACAGCCGGACTGGAAACACCATATATTTT
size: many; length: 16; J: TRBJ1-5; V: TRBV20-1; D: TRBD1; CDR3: CSASDRGGFGNQPQHF; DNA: TGCAGTGCTAGCGACAGGGGAGGATTCGGCAATCAGCCCCAGCATTTT
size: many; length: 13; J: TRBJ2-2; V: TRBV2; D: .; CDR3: CASSVSPPGELFF; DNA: TGTGCCAGCAGTGTTTCTCCTCCCGGGGAGCTGTTTTTT
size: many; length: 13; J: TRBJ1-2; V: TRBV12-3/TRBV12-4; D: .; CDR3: CASSVEGYGGYTF; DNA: TGTGCCAGCAGTGTCGAGGGATACGGTGGCTACACCTTC
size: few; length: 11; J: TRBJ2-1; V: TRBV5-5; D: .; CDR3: CASSLLDEQFF; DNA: TGTGCCAGCAGCCTACTGGATGAGCAGTTCTTC
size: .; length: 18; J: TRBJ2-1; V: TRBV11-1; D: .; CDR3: CASSLAQDLLANYNEQFF; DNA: TGTGCCAGCAGCTTAGCCCAGGACCTCCTAGCGAACTACAATGAGCAGTTCTTC
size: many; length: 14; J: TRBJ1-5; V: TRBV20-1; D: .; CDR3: CSARVPRSNQPQHF; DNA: TGCAGTGCTAGAGTTCCGAGGTCCAATCAGCCCCAGCATTTT
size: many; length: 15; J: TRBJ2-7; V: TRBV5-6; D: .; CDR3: CASNRGGTYSYEQYF; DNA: TGTGCCAGCAACCGCGGTGGGACATACTCCTACGAGCAGTACTTC
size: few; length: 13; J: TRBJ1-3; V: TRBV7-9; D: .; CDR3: CASSPGGFFTIYF; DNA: TGTGCCAGCAGCCCCGGAGGTTTTTTCACCATATATTTT
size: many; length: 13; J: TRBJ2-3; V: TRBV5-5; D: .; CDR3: CASSLEYTDTQYF; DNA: TGTGCCAGCAGCTTGGAATACACAGATACGCAGTATTTT
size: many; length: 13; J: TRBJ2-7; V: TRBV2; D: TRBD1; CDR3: CASSTDREHEQYF; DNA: TGTGCCAGCAGTACTGACAGGGAACACGAGCAGTACTTC
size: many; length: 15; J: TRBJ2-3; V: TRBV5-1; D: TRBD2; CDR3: CASSAGTSGTDTQYF; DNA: TGCGCCAGCAGCGCCGGGACTAGCGGCACAGATACGCAGTATTTT
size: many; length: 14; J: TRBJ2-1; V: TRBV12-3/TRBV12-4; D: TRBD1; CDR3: CASSRGPMNNEQFF; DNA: TGTGCCAGCAGCAGGGGGCCGATGAACAATGAGCAGTTCTTC
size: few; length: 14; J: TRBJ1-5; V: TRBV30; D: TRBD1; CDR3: CAWSSGTGGQPQHF; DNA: TGTGCCTGGAGTTCTGGGACAGGGGGACAGCCCCAGCATTTT
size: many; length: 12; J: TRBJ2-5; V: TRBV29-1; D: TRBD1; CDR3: CSGGTGEKTQYF; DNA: TGCAGCGGTGGGACAGGTGAAAAGACCCAGTACTTC
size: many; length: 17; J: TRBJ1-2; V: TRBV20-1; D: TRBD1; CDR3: CSASGFDRGQSDYGYTF; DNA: TGCAGTGCTAGTGGCTTCGACAGGGGACAATCTGACTATGGCTACACCTTC
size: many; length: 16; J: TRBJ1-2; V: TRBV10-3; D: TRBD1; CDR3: CAIRSPPSGGDYGYTF; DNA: TGTGCCATCAGATCCCCGCCTTCAGGGGGGGACTATGGCTACACCTTC
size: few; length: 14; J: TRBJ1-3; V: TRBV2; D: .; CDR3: CARFTPRGGNTIYF; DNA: TGTGCCAGATTCACACCGCGGGGAGGAAACACCATATATTTT
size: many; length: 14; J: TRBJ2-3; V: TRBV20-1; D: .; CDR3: CSARGTGGGDTQYF; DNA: TGCAGTGCTAGAGGGACCGGCGGTGGAGATACGCAGTATTTT
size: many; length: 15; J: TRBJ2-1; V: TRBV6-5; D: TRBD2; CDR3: CASSMTSGIDNEQFF; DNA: TGTGCCAGCAGTATGACTAGCGGAATCGACAATGAGCAGTTCTTC
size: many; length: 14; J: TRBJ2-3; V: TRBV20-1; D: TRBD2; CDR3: CSAPLAGGRDTQYF; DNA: TGCAGTGCACCACTAGCGGGGGGCCGAGATACGCAGTATTTT
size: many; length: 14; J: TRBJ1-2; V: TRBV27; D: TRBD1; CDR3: CASSLGRDRDGYTF; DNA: TGTGCCAGCAGTTTGGGCCGGGACAGGGACGGCTACACCTTC
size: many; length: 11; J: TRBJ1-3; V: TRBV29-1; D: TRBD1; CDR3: CSVPAGGTIYF; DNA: TGCAGCGTTCCAGCAGGGGGAACCATATATTTT
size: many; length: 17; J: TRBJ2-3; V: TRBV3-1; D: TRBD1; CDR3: CASSQEGTGGFTDTQYF; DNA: TGTGCCAGCAGCCAAGAAGGGACAGGGGGTTTCACAGATACGCAGTATTTT
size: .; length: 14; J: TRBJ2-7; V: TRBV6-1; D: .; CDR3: CASRKALWNYEQYF; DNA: TGTGCCAGCCGAAAGGCCCTTTGGAACTACGAGCAGTACTTC
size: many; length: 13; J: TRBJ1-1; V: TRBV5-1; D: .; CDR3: CASSLDVNTEAFF; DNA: TGCGCCAGCAGCTTGGATGTGAACACTGAAGCTTTCTTT
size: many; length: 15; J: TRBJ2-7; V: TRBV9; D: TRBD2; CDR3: CASSVGLADSYEQYF; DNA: TGTGCCAGCAGCGTTGGACTAGCGGACTCCTACGAGCAGTACTTC
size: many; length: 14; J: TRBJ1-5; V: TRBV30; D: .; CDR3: CAWNKDSSNQPQHF; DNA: TGTGCCTGGAACAAGGACAGTAGCAATCAGCCCCAGCATTTT
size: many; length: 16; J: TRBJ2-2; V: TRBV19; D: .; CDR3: CASSMRSQGMTGELFF; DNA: TGTGCCAGTAGTATGCGTTCACAGGGAATGACCGGGGAGCTGTTTTTT
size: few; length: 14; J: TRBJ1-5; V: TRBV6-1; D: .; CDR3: CASSDLLPRELQHF; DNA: TGTGCCAGCAGTGACCTTCTCCCGAGGGAGCTCCAGCATTTT
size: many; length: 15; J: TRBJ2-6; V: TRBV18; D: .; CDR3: CASSPPGGGANVLTF; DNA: TGTGCCAGCTCACCACCCGGGGGTGGGGCCAACGTCCTGACTTTC
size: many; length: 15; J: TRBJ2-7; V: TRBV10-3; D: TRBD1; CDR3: CAISERGGSSYEQYF; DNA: TGTGCCATCAGTGAACGAGGGGGCTCTAGTTACGAGCAGTACTTC
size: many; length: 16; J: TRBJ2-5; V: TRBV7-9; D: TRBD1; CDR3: CASSFGTGGSEETQYF; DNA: TGTGCCAGCAGCTTCGGGACAGGGGGATCAGAAGAGACCCAGTACTTC
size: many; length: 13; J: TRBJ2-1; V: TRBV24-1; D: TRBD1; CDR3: CAINGQGNNEQFF; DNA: TGTGCCATCAACGGACAGGGGAACAATGAGCAGTTCTTC
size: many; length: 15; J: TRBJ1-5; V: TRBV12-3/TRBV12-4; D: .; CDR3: CASNQDGRNNQPQHF; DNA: TGTGCCAGCAACCAGGACGGAAGAAACAATCAGCCCCAGCATTTT
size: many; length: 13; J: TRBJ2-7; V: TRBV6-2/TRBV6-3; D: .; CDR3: CASSYSWVAEQYF; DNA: TGTGCCAGCAGTTACTCCTGGGTAGCGGAGCAGTACTTC
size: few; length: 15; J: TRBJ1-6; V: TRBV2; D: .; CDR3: CASSELQGGWSPLHF; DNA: TGTGCCAGCAGTGAATTACAGGGTGGTTGGTCACCCCTCCACTTT
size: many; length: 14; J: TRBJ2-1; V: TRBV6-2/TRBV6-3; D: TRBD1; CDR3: CATYDRGETNEQFF; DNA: TGTGCCACCTATGACAGGGGGGAGACCAATGAGCAGTTCTTC
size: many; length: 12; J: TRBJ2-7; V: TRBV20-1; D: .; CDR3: CSAGPGSYEQYF; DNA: TGCAGTGCTGGGCCAGGGTCGTACGAGCAGTACTTC
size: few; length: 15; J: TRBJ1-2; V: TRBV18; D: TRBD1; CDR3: CASSPSSQGDYGYTF; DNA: TGTGCCAGCTCACCCTCGTCCCAGGGGGACTATGGCTACACCTTC
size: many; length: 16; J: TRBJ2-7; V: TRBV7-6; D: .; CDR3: CASSSKSRDGPYEQYF; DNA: TGTGCCAGCAGCTCAAAAAGCCGGGACGGACCCTACGAGCAGTACTTC
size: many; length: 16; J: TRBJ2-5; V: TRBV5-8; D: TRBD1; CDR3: CASSLPGQGAGETQYF; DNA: TGTGCCAGCAGCCTTCCGGGACAGGGGGCGGGCGAGACCCAGTACTTC
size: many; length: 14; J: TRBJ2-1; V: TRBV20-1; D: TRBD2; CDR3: CSAKSLAAYNEQFF; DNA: TGCAGTGCGAAGTCCCTAGCGGCTTACAATGAGCAGTTCTTC
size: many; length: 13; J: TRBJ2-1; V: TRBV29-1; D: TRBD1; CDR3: CSTDRFSYNEQFF; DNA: TGCAGCACGGACAGGTTTTCCTACAATGAGCAGTTCTTC
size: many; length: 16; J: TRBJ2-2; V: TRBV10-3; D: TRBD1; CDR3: CAISQAGTGGTGELFF; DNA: TGTGCCATCAGTCAAGCCGGGACAGGGGGCACCGGGGAGCTGTTTTTT
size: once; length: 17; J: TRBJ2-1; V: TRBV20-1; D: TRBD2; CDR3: CCARTAGAARQYNEQFF; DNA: TGCTGTGCTAGAACGGCGGGAGCTGCTCGGCAATACAATGAGCAGTTCTTC
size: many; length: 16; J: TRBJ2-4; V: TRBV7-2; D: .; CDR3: CASSLAPRGGKNIQYF; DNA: TGTGCCAGCAGCTTAGCCCCTAGAGGTGGGAAAAACATTCAGTACTTC
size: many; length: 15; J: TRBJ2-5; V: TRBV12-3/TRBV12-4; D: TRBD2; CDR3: CASSIAGGGQETQYF; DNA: TGTGCCAGCAGCATAGCGGGGGGCGGACAAGAGACCCAGTACTTC
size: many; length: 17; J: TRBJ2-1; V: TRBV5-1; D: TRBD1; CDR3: CASSPYPPDRGQNEQFF; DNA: TGCGCCAGCAGCCCATACCCCCCGGACAGGGGACAGAATGAGCAGTTCTTC
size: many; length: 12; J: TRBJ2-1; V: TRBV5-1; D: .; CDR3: CASSSTYNEQFF; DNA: TGCGCCAGCAGCTCCACCTACAATGAGCAGTTCTTC
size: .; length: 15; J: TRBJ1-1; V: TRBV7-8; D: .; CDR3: CASSLNSYPNTEAFF; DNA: TGTGCCAGCAGCCTTAACTCCTATCCGAACACTGAAGCTTTCTTT
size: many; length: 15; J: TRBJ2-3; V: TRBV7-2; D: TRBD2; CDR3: CASSILAGGQDTQYF; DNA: TGTGCCAGCAGCATACTAGCGGGGGGGCAGGATACGCAGTATTTT
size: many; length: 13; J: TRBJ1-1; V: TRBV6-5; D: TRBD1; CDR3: CASSLDRDTEAFF; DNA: TGTGCCAGCAGTTTGGACAGGGACACTGAAGCTTTCTTT
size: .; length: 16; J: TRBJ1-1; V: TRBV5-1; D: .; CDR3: CASSLAGGFMNTEAFF; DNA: TGCGCCAGCAGCTTGGCCGGCGGCTTCATGAACACTGAAGCTTTCTTT